One sample yielded the 19 T cell receptor beta chains listed below, sequenced in a study of regulatory T cells in long-lasting Graves disease. Noted time point: newly diagnosed GD, antithyroid drugs for less than 3 months. Generation of the TCR library employed RNA extracted from PBMCs. Libraries of TCR beta came from iRepertoire HTBI primers plus Arm-PCR of CDR3 regions. TCRdb analysed the multiplex PCR reads with MiXCR anew, one entry per CDR3 protein. The table has approximately 300,000 distinct CDR3 sequences, approximately 20% seen once; the top ten hold roughly 35%. This specimen was peripheral blood mononuclear cells (PBMCs), taken at new diagnosis, from a patient treated with antithyroid drugs. These receptors were obtained from a female donor with Graves disease.

This clonotype was seen ten or more times. The chain is built from TRBV6-1 and TRBJ2-3; 8 bases are shared with TRBD2. V was pared by 6 bases and J by 2 bases, with 7 bases of the junction left unmatched. This CDR3 is built from 15 residues. The germline V gene has CDR1 MNHNS and CDR2 SASEGT. The CDR3 coding sequence is TGTGCCAGCAGGCGGGGGGCAAGCGCCACAGATACGCAGTATTTT. Translating gives CASRRGASATDTQYF.

The sample holds a few counts of this clonotype. The CDR3 bases are TGTGCCAGCAGCCAAGATAGACTACTAGCGGGATCCGGCAATGAGCAGTTCTTC. Translation: CASSQDRLLAGSGNEQFF. V gene TRBV14 combines with J gene TRBJ2-1; 10 bases align to TRBD2. The V segment lost 0 bases and the J segment 6 bases; nucleotides outside the gene matches: 11. The CDR3 runs 18 residues. CDR1 and CDR2 (germline): SGHDN, FVKESK.

This clonotype was counted a few times. V and J are TRBV6-5 and TRBJ2-7; D is possibly TRBD1 (6 bases). Trimming cost V 4 bases and J 2 bases, with 15 bases left between them. Per the germline V gene, CDR1 is MNHEY and CDR2 is SVGAGI. CDR3 length equals 15 residues. The DNA of the CDR3 is TGTGCCAGCAGTTCCCAGGACAGAGGACCCTACGAGCAGTACTTC. Protein product: CASSSQDRGPYEQYF.

Ten or more counts support this clonotype. The V and J genes are TRBV7-9 and TRBJ2-7; maybe TRBD2 (6 bases). The CDR3 is 12 amino acids. Germline V gives CDR1 SEHNR, CDR2 FQNEAQ (reference sequence). V lost 5 bases, J lost 5 bases, and 10 bases lay in between. The CDR3 reads CASSPGLDEQYF. CDR3 nucleotide sequence: TGTGCCAGCAGCCCGGGACTGGACGAGCAGTACTTC.

As for this clonotype: A much larger clone differs by one base, so this may be a read error. V is TRBV7-9 and J is TRBJ2-7, with D perhaps TRBD1 or TRBD2 (5 bases each). The CDR3 has 19 residues. CDR1 and CDR2 from the germline V gene are SEHNR and FQNEAQ (reference sequence). The CDR3 DNA follows: TGTACCAGCAGCTCCCGTAGTAGCGCCGAGGGGTTCGGCTCCTACGAGCAGTACTTC. Translating it yields CTSSSRSSAEGFGSYEQYF. The full variable domain, completed using reference TRBV7-9 and TRBJ2-7, is DTGVSQNPRHKITKRGQNVTFRCDPISEHNRLYWYRQTLGQGPEFLTYFQNEAQLEKSRLLSDRFSAERPKGSFSTLEIQRTEQGDSAMYLCTSSSRSSAEGFGSYEQYFGPGTRLTVT.

Ten or more counts support this clonotype. This rearrangement joins TRBV30 to TRBJ1-2, with D uncertain. V lost 4 bases and J 7 bases, leaving 22 bases between the germline ends. This CDR3 is 15 amino acids long. The germline V gene has CDR1 GTSNPN and CDR2 SVGIG (reference sequence). The CDR3 loop is CAWNLSPASPGGYTF. The CDR3 DNA reads TGTGCCTGGAATCTCTCACCCGCCTCCCCAGGTGGCTACACCTTC.

This clonotype appeared many times. V is TRBV12-3 or TRBV12-4 and J is TRBJ2-2; no firm D call. Trimming shortened V by 2 bases and J by 4 bases, and 11 bases separated the two germline ends. This CDR3 region has 15 residues. The CDR3 sequence is CASSLMPASTGELFF. CDR3 DNA sequence: TGTGCCAGCAGTTTAATGCCAGCCTCCACCGGGGAGCTGTTTTTT.

Many counts were recorded for this clonotype. J is TRBJ1-2 and V is TRBV2, with D possibly TRBD1 on 5 matching bases. Germline V lookup: CDR1 SNHLY, CDR2 FYNNEI. This CDR3 contains 14 residues. Trimming took off 7 bases at V and 7 bases at J, with 19 bases between the two ends. As DNA, the CDR3 is TGTGCCAGCACTGTAGTAACGTCAGGGCCTGGCTACACCTTC. It codes for CASTVVTSGPGYTF.

The V gene is TRBV5-1, the J gene TRBJ2-2; D possibly uses TRBD1 or TRBD2 (5 bases each). Trimming left V 4 bases short and J 0 bases short, with 7 bases between. CDR1 is SGHRS and CDR2 is YFSETQ in the germline V gene. The CDR3 length is 14 residues. The CDR3 nucleotides read TGCGCCAGCAGCGGGACCACGAACACCGGGGAGCTGTTTTTT. It translates to CASSGTTNTGELFF. The whole variable domain, remainder taken from reference TRBV5-1 and TRBJ2-2, is KAGVTQTPRYLIKTRGQQVTLSCSPISGHRSVSWYQQTPGQGLQFLFEYFSETQRNKGNFPGRFSGRQFSNSRSEMNVSTLELGDSALYLCASSGTTNTGELFFGEGSRLTVL.

This clonotype was seen many times. The chain is built from TRBV12-3 or TRBV12-4 and TRBJ2-1, with TRBD2 identical over 8 bases. The V segment lost 3 bases and the J segment 12 bases; nucleotides outside the gene matches: 10. The CDR3 runs to 14 residues. This CDR3 is CASSLPGLGGRQFF. DNA of the CDR3: TGTGCCAGCAGTTTGCCGGGACTAGGGGGGAGGCAGTTCTTC.

In its sample, this clonotype was seen many times. The chain is built from TRBV7-9 and TRBJ1-3; D unresolved. The germline V gene encodes CDR1 SEHNR and CDR2 FQNEAQ (reference sequence). The V gene lost 1 base and the J gene lost 4 bases, with 11 bases spanning the gap. The CDR3 is made up of 15 amino acids. The CDR3 loop reads CASSLDLGNGNTIYF. CDR3 nucleotide sequence: TGTGCCAGCAGCTTAGACTTGGGGAACGGAAACACCATATATTTT.

The table lists this clonotype with many counts. V is TRBV5-1 and J is TRBJ1-5; D remains unclear. Germline lookup yields CDR1 SGHRS and CDR2 YFSETQ. The CDR3 covers 13 residues. Trimming stripped 5 bases from V and 0 bases from J, with 6 bases between. The CDR3 region is CASSADSNQPQHF. CDR3 sequence (DNA): TGCGCCAGCAGTGCGGATAGCAATCAGCCCCAGCATTTT.

The chain employs TRBV15 and TRBJ1-2, with D possibly matching TRBD1 (5 bases). CDR1 is LNHNV, CDR2 YYDKDF, per germline (reference sequence). The CDR3 sequence is 14 residues long. Trimming removed 3 bases from V and 2 bases from J, with 10 bases in between. The DNA of the CDR3 is TGTGCCACCAGCAGCTACGGGGGGAACTATGGCTACACCTTC. Its protein is CATSSYGGNYGYTF. Using reference TRBV15 and TRBJ1-2 for the parts outside the CDR3, the full variable domain is DAMVIQNPRYQVTQFGKPVTLSCSQTLNHNVMYWYQQKSSQAPKLLFHYYDKDFNNEADTPDNFQSRRPNTSFCFLDIRSPGLGDTAMYLCATSSYGGNYGYTFGSGTRLTVV.

Only a few counts were recorded for this clonotype. One end of the junction fails to match germline, which may point to a read error. The V gene is TRBV29-1, the J gene TRBJ2-2; TRBD1 matches at 11 bases. Germline V lookup: CDR1 SQVTM, CDR2 ANQGSEA. The CDR3 loop spans 12 amino acids. The CDR3 DNA reads as TGCGGCTGGGACAGGGGGTCCGGGGAGCTGGTTTTT. Its protein is CGWDRGSGELVF.

V gene TRBV6-4 combines with J gene TRBJ2-3; D could derive from TRBD1 or TRBD2 (6 bases each). Germline-derived CDR1 and CDR2 are MRHNA and SNTAGT. V was clipped by 5 bases and J by 4 bases, with 16 bases between them. There are 15 residues in the CDR3. The CDR3 DNA reads as TGTGCCAGCAGTCAACACGACGGGGGCGCAGATACGCAGTATTTT. Translating it yields CASSQHDGGADTQYF.

This clonotype was observed many times. This chain links TRBV5-1 with TRBJ2-7, with TRBD2 matching over 12 bases. The V and J ends lost 5 bases and 7 bases, in that order; junction bases with no gene match: 10. CDR1 and CDR2 from the germline V gene are SGHRS and YFSETQ. CDR3 length: 15 amino acids. The CDR3 sequence is CASSSSLAGGLEQYF. The CDR3 nucleotides are TGCGCCAGCAGTTCTTCTCTAGCGGGAGGGCTGGAGCAGTACTTC.

The sample holds a few counts of this clonotype. This rearrangement joins TRBV30 to TRBJ2-2; D might be TRBD1 or TRBD2, each matching 5 bases. This CDR3 has 12 residues. The V gene lost 4 bases and the J gene lost 4 bases, with 7 bases spanning the gap. Looked up from germline, CDR1 is GTSNPN and CDR2 is SVGIG (reference sequence). The CDR3 nucleotides read TGTGCCTGGAAAGGGACCACCGGGGAGCTGTTTTTT. Its translation is CAWKGTTGELFF.

The rearrangement uses TRBV28 and TRBJ1-1; D is perhaps TRBD1 (5 bases). Germline-derived CDR1 and CDR2 are MDHEN and SYDVKM. CDR3 length: 14 residues. V was pared by 6 bases and J by 1 base, with 12 bases between. The CDR3 reads CASRSGTGNTEAFF. The CDR3 nucleotides read TGTGCCAGCAGATCCGGGACTGGGAACACTGAAGCTTTCTTT.

The chain combines TRBV27 with TRBJ2-1; 8 bases line up with TRBD2. CDR1 MNHEY and CDR2 SMNVEV come from the germline V gene (reference sequence). Trimming cost V 5 bases and J 2 bases; bases outside gene matches: 5. This CDR3 contains 15 residues. The CDR3 sequence is CASSLLADPYNEQFF. CDR3 nucleotides: TGTGCCAGCAGTCTACTAGCGGATCCCTACAATGAGCAGTTCTTC.